This TCR beta chain was captured in a study of blood T cell repertoires in COVID-19. Study details: There were acute and convalescent COVID-19 samples, and they came from the United States, Italy and Spain. PBMCs, B-cell-depleted T cells, or T cells were the source of the cDNA or gDNA that made up the material.

Trimming left V 3 bases short and J 3 bases short, with 11 bases between. The CDR3 has 14 residues. Germline V gene sequence: CDR1 SGHTA, CDR2 FQGNSA. In the original workflow: For nucleated cells, counts were estimated from reference gene primer amplification. The repertoire was sequenced with immunoSEQ multiplex PCR; TCRdb's copy has only in-frame clones and lacks some. That table furnishes V, J and clone size, whereas the DNA furnished D and trimming. Of some 150,000 clones in the sample, roughly 82% were seen once. The chain combines TRBV7-2 with TRBJ1-1; D is possibly TRBD1 (5 bases). The sequenced sample was peripheral blood. The receptor comes from a woman aged 50 to 60 with acute or convalescent COVID-19. The CDR3 nucleotides read TGTGCCAGCAGCTTGGGACCGGGGGACACTGAAGCTTTCTTT. This codes for CASSLGPGDTEAFF.